This T cell receptor beta chain emerged from a study of Graves' ophthalmopathy and Graves' hyperthyroidism. Beta-chain TCR CDR3 regions were amplified from RNA transcripts. Second-round multiplex PCR followed a first-round RT-PCR using HTBI primers. TCRdb reanalysed the multiplex PCR reads using MiXCR and keeps one entry per CDR3 protein. The sample carries some 1.1 million distinct CDR3 sequences, less than 45% recorded once. CDR1 SGHDN and CDR2 FVKESK come from the germline V gene. The CDR3 totals 16 residues. V lost 3 bases and J 3 bases, leaving 17 bases between the germline ends. The table lists this clonotype with a few counts.

Sequencing was done on a sample of peripheral blood or thyroid tissue (not recorded which). The clonotype was recovered from an adult man with Graves' hyperthyroidism. V and J are TRBV14 and TRBJ2-5; the D gene is possibly TRBD1 (6 bases). The CDR3 DNA reads as TGTGCCAGCAGCCATAGAGACGGGACACATAAAGAGACCCAGTACTTC. This sequence encodes CASSHRDGTHKETQYF.